This T cell receptor beta chain was observed in a study of blood T cell repertoires in COVID-19. The method was immunoSEQ multiplex PCR; TCRdb's version includes in-frame clones alone and lacks a portion of them. The sample lists roughly 220,000 clones; roughly 84% were seen once. V lost 0 bases and J lost 4; bases outside the gene matches: 7. This CDR3 comprises 16 residues. CDR1 and CDR2 from the germline V gene are MGHRA and YSYEKL. Clinical history reported by participants formed the basis on which cohorts were assigned. Cohort 3 donors counted as recovered after two negative PCRs, clearance, or resolved symptoms.

The genes are TRBV4-1 and TRBJ2-3, with 7 bases that match TRBD2. Sequencing was done on a sample of PBMCs or T cells enriched from blood (not recorded which). This TCR came from a woman in her thirties or forties who had recovered from COVID-19. CDR3 in amino acids: CASSQEGASGSDTQYF. DNA of the CDR3: TGCGCCAGCAGCCAAGAAGGGGCTAGCGGATCAGATACGCAGTATTTT.